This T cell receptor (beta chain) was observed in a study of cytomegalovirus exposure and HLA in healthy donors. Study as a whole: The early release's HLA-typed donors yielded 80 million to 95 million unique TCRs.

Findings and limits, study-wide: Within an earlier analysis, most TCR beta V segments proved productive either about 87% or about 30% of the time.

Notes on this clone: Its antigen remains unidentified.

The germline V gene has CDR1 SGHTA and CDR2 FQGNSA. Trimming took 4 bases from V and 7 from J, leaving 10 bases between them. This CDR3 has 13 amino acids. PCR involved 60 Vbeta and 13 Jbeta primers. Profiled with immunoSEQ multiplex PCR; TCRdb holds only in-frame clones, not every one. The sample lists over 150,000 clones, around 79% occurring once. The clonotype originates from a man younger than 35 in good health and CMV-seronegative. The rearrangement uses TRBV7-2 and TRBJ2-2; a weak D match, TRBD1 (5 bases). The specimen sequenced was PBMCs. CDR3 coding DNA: TGTGCCAGCAGCTCACAGGTGATCGGGGAGCTGTTTTTT. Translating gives CASSSQVIGELFF. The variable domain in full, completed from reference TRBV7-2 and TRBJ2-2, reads GAGVSQSPSNKVTEKGKDVELRCDPISGHTALYWYRQSLGQGLEFLIYFQGNSAPDKSGLPSDRFSAERTGGSVSTLTIQRTQQEDSAVYLCASSSQVIGELFFGEGSRLTVL.